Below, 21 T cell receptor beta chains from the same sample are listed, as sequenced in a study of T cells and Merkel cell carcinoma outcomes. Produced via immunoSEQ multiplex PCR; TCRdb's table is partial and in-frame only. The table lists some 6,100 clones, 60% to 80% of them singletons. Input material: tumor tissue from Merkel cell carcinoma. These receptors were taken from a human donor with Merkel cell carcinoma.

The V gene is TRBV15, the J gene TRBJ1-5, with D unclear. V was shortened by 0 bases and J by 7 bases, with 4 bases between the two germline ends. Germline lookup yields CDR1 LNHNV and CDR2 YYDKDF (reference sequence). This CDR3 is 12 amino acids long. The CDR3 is CATSRDNQPQHF. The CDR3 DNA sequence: TGTGCCACCAGCAGAGATAACCAGCCCCAGCATTTT.

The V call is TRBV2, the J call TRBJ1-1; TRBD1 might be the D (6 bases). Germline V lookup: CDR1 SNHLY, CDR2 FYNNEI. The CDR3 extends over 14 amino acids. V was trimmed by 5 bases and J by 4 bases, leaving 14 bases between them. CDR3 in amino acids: CASSQQGTGTEAFF. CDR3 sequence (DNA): TGTGCCAGCAGTCAACAGGGAACGGGCACTGAAGCTTTCTTT.

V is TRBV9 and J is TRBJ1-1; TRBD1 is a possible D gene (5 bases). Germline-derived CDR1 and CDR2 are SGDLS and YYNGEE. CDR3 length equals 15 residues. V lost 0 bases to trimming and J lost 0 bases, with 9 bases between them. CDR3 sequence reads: CASSVGSGMNTEAFF. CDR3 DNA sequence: TGTGCCAGCAGCGTAGGATCAGGGATGAACACTGAAGCTTTCTTT.

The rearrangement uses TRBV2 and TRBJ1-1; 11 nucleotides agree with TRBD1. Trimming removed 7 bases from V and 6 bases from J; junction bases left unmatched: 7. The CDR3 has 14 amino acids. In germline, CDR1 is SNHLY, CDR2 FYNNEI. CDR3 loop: CASTEWGQGAEAFF. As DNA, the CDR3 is TGTGCCAGCACCGAATGGGGACAGGGGGCTGAAGCTTTCTTT.

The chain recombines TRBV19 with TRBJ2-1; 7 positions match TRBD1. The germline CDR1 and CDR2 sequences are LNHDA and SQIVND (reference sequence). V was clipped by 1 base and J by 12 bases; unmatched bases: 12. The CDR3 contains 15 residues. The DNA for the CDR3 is TGTGCCAGTAGTATAGTTGCCCTAGGGGGCTTGTTGCAGTTCTTC. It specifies CASSIVALGGLLQFF.

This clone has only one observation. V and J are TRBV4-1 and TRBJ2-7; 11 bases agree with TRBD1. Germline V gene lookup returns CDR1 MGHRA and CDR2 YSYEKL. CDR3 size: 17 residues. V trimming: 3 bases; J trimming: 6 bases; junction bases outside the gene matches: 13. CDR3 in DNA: TGCGCCAGCAGCCAGGCGATCACACCCGGACAGGGGGCCGAGCAGTACTTC. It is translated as CASSQAITPGQGAEQYF.

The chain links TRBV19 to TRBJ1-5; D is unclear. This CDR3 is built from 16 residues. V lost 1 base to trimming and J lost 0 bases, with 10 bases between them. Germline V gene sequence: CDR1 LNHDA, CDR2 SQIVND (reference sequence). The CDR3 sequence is CASSIGRGFSNQPQHF. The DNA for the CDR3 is TGTGCCAGTAGTATAGGTCGCGGTTTTAGCAATCAGCCCCAGCATTTT.

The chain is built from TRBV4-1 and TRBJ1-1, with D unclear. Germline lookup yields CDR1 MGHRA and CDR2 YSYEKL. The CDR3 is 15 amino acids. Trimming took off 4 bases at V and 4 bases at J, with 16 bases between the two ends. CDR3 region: CASSPSNNVGTEAFF. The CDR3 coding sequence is TGCGCCAGCAGCCCGTCGAACAATGTGGGCACTGAAGCTTTCTTT.

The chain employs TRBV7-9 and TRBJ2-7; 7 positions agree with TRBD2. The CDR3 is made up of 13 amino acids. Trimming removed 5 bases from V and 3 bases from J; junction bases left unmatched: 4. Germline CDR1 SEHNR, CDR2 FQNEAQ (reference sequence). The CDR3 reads CASSQTSYYEQYF. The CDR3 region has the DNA TGTGCCAGCAGCCAGACTAGCTACTACGAGCAGTACTTC.

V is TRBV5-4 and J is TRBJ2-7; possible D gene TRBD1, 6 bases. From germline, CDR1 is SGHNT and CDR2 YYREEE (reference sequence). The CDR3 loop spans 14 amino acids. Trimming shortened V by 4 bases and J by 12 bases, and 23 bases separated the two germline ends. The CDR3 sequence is CASSPGRQEASRYF. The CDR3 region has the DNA TGTGCCAGCAGCCCGGGAAGACAGGAGGCGAGCCGGTACTTC.

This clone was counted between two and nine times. The CDR3 nucleotides are TGTGCTAGTGGAACGGGACAGGGGGTAGATACGCAGTATTTT. This translates into CASGTGQGVDTQYF. V and J are TRBV12-5 and TRBJ2-3, with 11 nucleotides matching TRBD1. The V segment lost 6 bases and the J segment 5 bases; nucleotides outside the gene matches: 4. Germline CDR1 and CDR2: LGHNT and FRNRAP. The CDR3 consists of 14 residues.

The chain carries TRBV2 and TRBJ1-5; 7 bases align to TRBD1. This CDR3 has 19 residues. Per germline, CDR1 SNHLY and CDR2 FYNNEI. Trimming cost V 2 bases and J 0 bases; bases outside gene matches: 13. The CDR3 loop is CASSESLGGLIYSNQPQHF. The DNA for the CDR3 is TGTGCCAGCAGTGAATCCCTAGGGGGCCTCATTTATAGCAATCAGCCCCAGCATTTT.

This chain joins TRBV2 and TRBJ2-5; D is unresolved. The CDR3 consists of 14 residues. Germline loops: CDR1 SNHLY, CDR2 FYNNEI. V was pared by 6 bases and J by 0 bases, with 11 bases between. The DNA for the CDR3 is TGTGCCAGCAGGTACGGCGAGTACCAAGAGACCCAGTACTTC. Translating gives CASRYGEYQETQYF.

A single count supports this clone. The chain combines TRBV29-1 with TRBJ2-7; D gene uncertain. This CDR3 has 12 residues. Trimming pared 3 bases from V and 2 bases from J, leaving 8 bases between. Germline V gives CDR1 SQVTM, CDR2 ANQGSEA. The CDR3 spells CSVEMSAYEQYF. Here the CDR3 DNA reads TGCAGCGTTGAGATGTCCGCCTACGAGCAGTACTTC.

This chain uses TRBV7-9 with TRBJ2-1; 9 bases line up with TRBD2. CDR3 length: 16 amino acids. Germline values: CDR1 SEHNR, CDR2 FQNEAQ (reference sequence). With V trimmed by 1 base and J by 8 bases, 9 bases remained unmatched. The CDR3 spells CASSLGGGRAVDEQFF. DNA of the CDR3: TGTGCCAGCAGCTTAGGCGGCGGGAGGGCCGTCGATGAGCAGTTCTTC.

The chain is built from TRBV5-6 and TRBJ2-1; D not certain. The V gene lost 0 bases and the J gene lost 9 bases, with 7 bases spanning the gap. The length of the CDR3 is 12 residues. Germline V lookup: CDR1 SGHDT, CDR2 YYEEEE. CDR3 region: CASSLGLGEQFF. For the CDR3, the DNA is TGTGCCAGCAGCTTGGGGCTCGGTGAGCAGTTCTTC.

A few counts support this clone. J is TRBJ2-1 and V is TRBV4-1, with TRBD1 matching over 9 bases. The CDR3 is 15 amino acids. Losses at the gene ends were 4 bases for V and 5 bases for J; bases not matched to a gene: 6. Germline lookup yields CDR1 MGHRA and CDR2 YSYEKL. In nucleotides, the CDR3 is TGCGCCAGCAGCCCATGGACAGGGGTAAACAATGAGCAGTTCTTC. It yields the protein CASSPWTGVNNEQFF.

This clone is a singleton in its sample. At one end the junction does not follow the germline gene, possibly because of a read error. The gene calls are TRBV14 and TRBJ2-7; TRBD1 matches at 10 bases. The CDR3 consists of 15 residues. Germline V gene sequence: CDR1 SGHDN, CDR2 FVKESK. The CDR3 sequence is CASSRTGQGTYKQYF. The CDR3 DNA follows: TGTGCCAGCAGCAGGACGGGACAGGGGACCTACAAGCAGTACTTC.

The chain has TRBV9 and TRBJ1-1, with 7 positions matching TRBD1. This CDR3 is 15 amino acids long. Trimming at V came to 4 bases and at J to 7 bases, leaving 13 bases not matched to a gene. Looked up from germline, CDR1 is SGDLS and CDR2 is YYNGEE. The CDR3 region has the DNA TGTGCCAGCAGCCCCCCCCTTGCAGGGGGATTTGAAGCTTTCTTT. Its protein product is CASSPPLAGGFEAFF.

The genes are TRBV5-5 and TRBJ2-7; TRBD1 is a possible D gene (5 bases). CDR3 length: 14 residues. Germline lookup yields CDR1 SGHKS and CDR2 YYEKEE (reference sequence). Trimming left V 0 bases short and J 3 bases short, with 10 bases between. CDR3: CASSLVGVDYEQYF. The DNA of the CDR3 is TGTGCCAGCAGCTTGGTAGGGGTCGACTACGAGCAGTACTTC.

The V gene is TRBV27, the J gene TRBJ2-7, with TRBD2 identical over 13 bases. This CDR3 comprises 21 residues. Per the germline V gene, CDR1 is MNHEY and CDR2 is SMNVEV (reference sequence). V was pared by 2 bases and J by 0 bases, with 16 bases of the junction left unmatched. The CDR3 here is CASSLKVVGGLAGINSYEQYF. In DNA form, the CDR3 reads TGTGCCAGCAGTTTAAAGGTCGTGGGGGGACTAGCGGGAATCAACTCCTACGAGCAGTACTTC.